The T cell receptor beta chain described here comes from a study of neoadjuvant anti-PD-1 for oral cavity cancer. This clone was recorded a few times. Assay: immunoSEQ multiplex PCR; the TCRdb copy retains only in-frame clones and omits some. The sample shows some 13,000 clones, 55% to 70% of them seen only once. Trimming shortened V by 3 bases and J by 3 bases, and 5 bases separated the two germline ends. The length of the CDR3 is 11 residues. In germline, CDR1 is DFQATT, CDR2 SNEGSKA (reference sequence). This sequence joins TRBV20-1 and TRBJ1-1; D gene uncertain. The TCR originated in a person aged 40 to 85 with oral cavity squamous cell carcinoma. The donor label of this sample is uncertain. The sequencing here drew on tumor tissue, taken before nivolumab (anti-PD-1) treatment. CDR3 nucleotides: TGCAGTGCTAGGAGGGACACTGAAGCTTTCTTT. Translating it yields CSARRDTEAFF.